A single sample gave rise to the 18 T cell receptor beta chains below, sequenced in a study of cytomegalovirus exposure and HLA in healthy donors. The primer mix had 60 Vbeta and 13 Jbeta primers. Sequenced by immunoSEQ multiplex PCR; TCRdb stores in-frame clones only, minus some. This table has about 62,000 clones, about 71% appearing once. The sample consisted of PBMCs. The receptors derive from a man in his fifties or sixties in good health and CMV-seropositive.

The V and J genes are TRBV12-2 and TRBJ1-6. TRBV12-2 is tagged as a pseudogene. This CDR3 spans 15 amino acids. The CDR3 nucleotides read TGTGCAAGTCGCTTCCTGGGACTCCTTAATTCACCCCTCCACTTT. Protein product: CASRFLGLLNSPLHF.

Of note for this clone: An end of the junction differs from the germline gene, which may be a read error. The chain is built from TRBV7-9 and TRBJ2-3, with TRBD2 identical over 8 bases. Germline assignment: CDR1 SEHNR and CDR2 FQNEAQ (reference sequence). The CDR3 sequence is 17 residues long. The CDR3 DNA reads TGTTCCAGCAGCTTAGGGCTGGCTAGCGGGAGCACAGATACGCAGTATTTT. Translation: CSSSLGLASGSTDTQYF.

The V and J genes are TRBV19 and TRBJ1-5, with 10 bases fitting TRBD1. J gave up 7 bases and V 3 bases, and 3 bases lay outside the gene matches. This CDR3 contains 14 residues. Germline loops: CDR1 LNHDA, CDR2 SQIVND (reference sequence). The CDR3 bases are TGTGCCAGTAGTATGACAGGGGGCAGGCAGCCCCAGCATTTT. Residues: CASSMTGGRQPQHF.

The chain has TRBV11-2 and TRBJ2-1; 13 bases match TRBD2. The CDR3 is 15 amino acids. The junction had 2 bases not matched to a gene; V was cut back by 3 bases and J by 6 bases. Germline-derived CDR1 and CDR2 are SGHAT and FQNNGV. The CDR3 spells CASSFTSGGGNEQFF. For the CDR3, the DNA is TGTGCCAGCAGCTTTACTAGCGGGGGGGGCAATGAGCAGTTCTTC.

J is TRBJ2-5 and V is TRBV7-9; a weak D match, TRBD1 (5 bases). Germline lookup yields CDR1 SEHNR and CDR2 FQNEAQ (reference sequence). The CDR3 runs to 18 residues. Trimming took off 4 bases at V and 5 bases at J, with 26 bases between the two ends. The DNA for the CDR3 is TGTGCCAGCAGCTCAGGGCAGGGAAATTCACGACGGAAGGAGACCCAGTACTTC. This encodes CASSSGQGNSRRKETQYF.

The rearrangement joins TRBV2 to TRBJ2-3, with TRBD2 identical over 8 bases. The CDR3 sequence is 14 residues long. The V segment lost 10 bases and the J segment 4 bases; nucleotides outside the gene matches: 10. Germline assignment: CDR1 SNHLY and CDR2 FYNNEI. The CDR3 DNA reads TGTGCCATTAAGGGACTAGAAGGCGCAGATACGCAGTATTTT. Amino acids: CAIKGLEGADTQYF.

Only a few counts were recorded for this clone. The chain employs TRBV27 and TRBJ2-7; TRBD1 matches at 9 bases. This CDR3 contains 16 residues. Germline assignment: CDR1 MNHEY and CDR2 SMNVEV (reference sequence). V dropped 4 bases and J dropped 4; count of bases not matched to a gene: 11. The CDR3 loop reads CASSSHGTGIFYEQYF. CDR3 in DNA: TGTGCCAGCAGTTCCCACGGGACAGGGATTTTTTACGAGCAGTACTTC.

This clone occurred a few times. The chain recombines TRBV2 with TRBJ2-5; D ambiguous. V lost 8 bases and J lost 2, with 15 bases in between. The CDR3 is 14 residues long. From germline, CDR1 is SNHLY and CDR2 FYNNEI. CDR3 nucleotides: TGTGCCAGCTTTTCCTTTGACAAACAAGAGACCCAGTACTTC. The encoded protein is CASFSFDKQETQYF.

The genes are TRBV5-1 and TRBJ2-2; a weak D match, TRBD1 (5 bases). Per the germline V gene, CDR1 is SGHRS and CDR2 is YFSETQ. The CDR3 is made up of 15 amino acids. Between the trimmed V and J ends, which lost 4 bases and 0 bases, there was a span of 10 bases. This CDR3 is CASSADITNTGELFF. The CDR3 region has the DNA TGCGCCAGCAGCGCGGACATTACGAACACCGGGGAGCTGTTTTTT.

The chain combines TRBV27 with TRBJ2-7, with 7 bases aligning to TRBD1. V was pared by 5 bases and J by 2 bases, with 3 bases of the junction left unmatched. Germline CDR1 reads MNHEY; CDR2 reads SMNVEV (reference sequence). CDR3 size: 13 residues. This CDR3 reads CASSLGTAYEQYF. CDR3 bases: TGTGCCAGCAGTCTTGGGACAGCCTACGAGCAGTACTTC.

The genes are TRBV6-5 and TRBJ1-3, with D perhaps matching TRBD1 (6 bases). From germline, CDR1 is MNHEY and CDR2 SVGAGI. V was cut by 6 bases and J by 2 bases, with 11 bases left in between. CDR3 length: 14 residues. CDR3 in DNA: TGTGCCAGCAGCAGTCAGGGGACTGGAAACACCATATATTTT. Protein: CASSSQGTGNTIYF.

V usage is TRBV11-2 and J usage is TRBJ1-1; D is possibly TRBD1 (5 bases). Germline V gene sequence: CDR1 SGHAT, CDR2 FQNNGV. Trimming took off 6 bases at V and 0 bases at J, with 11 bases between the two ends. There are 14 residues in the CDR3. The DNA of the CDR3 is TGTGCCAGCAGTTCAGGGATTTTGAACACTGAAGCTTTCTTT. Protein product: CASSSGILNTEAFF.

The CDR3 is CASSTGGAYREQYF. CDR3 bases: TGTGCCAGCAGTACAGGGGGCGCATACCGCGAGCAGTACTTC. V usage is TRBV5-6 and J usage is TRBJ2-7, with 9 bases matching TRBD1. This CDR3 is built from 14 residues. Germline V CDR1 and CDR2: SGHDT, YYEEEE. Trimming took 5 bases from V and 6 from J; bases not matched to a gene: 9.

This clone was seen more than once but under ten times. One junction end does not reproduce the germline sequence, and a read error may be involved. This sequence joins TRBV5-4 and TRBJ2-6; D may be TRBD2 (7 bases). Germline loops: CDR1 SGHNT, CDR2 YYREEE (reference sequence). The CDR3 loop spans 17 amino acids. The CDR3 DNA is TGTGCCAGCAGCGCTGCGAGGGGGGGGTCTGGGCCCAACGTCCTGACTTTC. Protein product: CASSAARGGSGPNVLTF. Filled out from reference TRBV5-4 and TRBJ2-6, the complete variable domain reads ETGVTQSPTHLIKTRGQQVTLRCSSQSGHNTVSWYQQALGQGPQFIFQYYREEENGRGNFPPRFSGLQFPNYSSELNVNALELDDSALYLCASSAARGGSGPNVLTFGAGSRLTVL.

The gene calls are TRBV2 and TRBJ1-3; the D is unclear. The CDR3 consists of 13 residues. V was cut by 8 bases and J by 4 bases, with 12 bases left in between. Germline V gives CDR1 SNHLY, CDR2 FYNNEI. The chain's CDR3 is CASEAFGGNTIYF. The DNA of the CDR3 is TGTGCCAGCGAGGCGTTCGGGGGAAACACCATATATTTT.

The V and J genes are TRBV5-1 and TRBJ2-7, with TRBD1 matching 9 bases. Trimming took 3 bases from V and 4 from J; bases not matched to a gene: 5. CDR1 and CDR2 from the germline V gene are SGHRS and YFSETQ. The CDR3 consists of 14 residues. The CDR3 nucleotides read TGCGCCAGCAGCTATTTCGGGACAGGGTACGAGCAGTACTTC. This sequence encodes CASSYFGTGYEQYF.

This clone came up once. This chain joins TRBV7-6 and TRBJ2-2, with D perhaps matching TRBD1 (5 bases). Germline CDR1 reads SGHVS; CDR2 reads FNYEAQ. This CDR3 is built from 16 residues. The V end was cut by 5 bases, the J end by 1 base, with 14 bases between. CDR3 amino acids: CASSVELTVNTGELFF. As DNA, the CDR3 is TGTGCCAGCAGCGTGGAATTGACAGTGAACACCGGGGAGCTGTTTTTT.

This clone was observed a handful of times. The chain couples TRBV11-2 to TRBJ2-3; D is possibly TRBD2 (6 bases). The CDR3 has 14 amino acids. Trimming took 3 bases from V and 4 from J, leaving 11 bases between them. Germline lookup yields CDR1 SGHAT and CDR2 FQNNGV. The CDR3 sequence is CASSFSGLSDTQYF. The CDR3 coding sequence is TGTGCCAGCAGCTTTAGCGGACTGTCAGATACGCAGTATTTT.